Following are 22 T cell receptor beta chains from one sample sequenced in a study of T cell responses to AZD1222 COVID-19 vaccine. Some clones are missing from TCRdb's copy, which holds only in-frame ones; the method was immunoSEQ multiplex PCR. This sample has about 210,000 clones, with about 94% found just once. The sequencing here drew on peripheral blood, taken 28 days after the second dose of the MenACWY control vaccine. The receptor set was obtained from an adult who received the MenACWY meningococcal vaccine as a control.

The J gene is TRBJ1-5, the V gene TRBV6-5; TRBD1 is a possible D gene (6 bases). V gave up 5 bases and J gave up 3 bases, with 11 bases separating them. Germline CDR1 MNHEY, CDR2 SVGAGI. The CDR3 is 14 residues long. Here the CDR3 reads CASSLQGNNQPQHF. CDR3 sequence (DNA): TGTGCCAGCAGTCTTCAGGGGAACAATCAGCCCCAGCATTTT.

The chain has TRBV28 and TRBJ2-1; 7 bases align to TRBD1. CDR1 and CDR2 from the germline V gene are MDHEN and SYDVKM. Unmatched junction bases numbered 14, after V lost 8 bases and J lost 4 bases. This CDR3 spans 16 amino acids. CDR3 in DNA: TGTGCCAGCGCGGGCGAGAGGACAGGAGAATACAATGAGCAGTTCTTC. Its protein is CASAGERTGEYNEQFF.

The chain uses TRBV6-5 and TRBJ2-7; D is tentatively TRBD1 or TRBD2 (5 bases each). This CDR3 comprises 16 residues. CDR1 and CDR2 from the germline V gene are MNHEY and SVGAGI. Trimming left V 0 bases short and J 1 base short, with 13 bases between. The CDR3 loop reads CASSYSPGTISYEQYF. CDR3 DNA sequence: TGTGCCAGCAGTTACTCGCCGGGGACCATTTCCTACGAGCAGTACTTC.

The J gene is TRBJ2-2, the V gene TRBV5-1; D might be TRBD1 (5 bases). V was cut by 5 bases and J by 3 bases, with 14 bases left in between. Per germline, CDR1 SGHRS and CDR2 YFSETQ. CDR3 size: 15 residues. This CDR3 reads CASRLVLGDTGELFF. CDR3 nucleotides: TGCGCCAGCAGACTGGTGTTAGGGGACACCGGGGAGCTGTTTTTT.

This clone showed up just once. The J gene is TRBJ2-1, the V gene TRBV9; no firm D call. The CDR3 totals 15 residues. The V gene's germline CDR1 is SGDLS and CDR2 YYNGEE. Trimming shortened V by 0 bases and J by 1 base, and 8 bases separated the two germline ends. CDR3 nucleotide sequence: TGTGCCAGCAGCGTAGTAGGAGTATCCTACAATGAGCAGTTCTTC. Translating gives CASSVVGVSYNEQFF.

This chain connects TRBV28 to TRBJ1-5; no firm D call. The CDR3 is 15 residues long. V was pared by 6 bases and J by 0 bases, with 12 bases between. Germline V CDR1 and CDR2: MDHEN, SYDVKM. This CDR3 is CASSPGPNSNQPQHF. Written as DNA, the CDR3 is TGTGCCAGCAGCCCCGGGCCGAATAGCAATCAGCCCCAGCATTTT.

Written as DNA, the CDR3 is TGTGCCAGCACGGACAGGGTCAGTGAGCAGTACTTC. Protein: CASTDRVSEQYF. This chain joins TRBV6-5 and TRBJ2-7; 8 positions match TRBD1. The CDR3 consists of 12 residues. CDR1 is MNHEY, CDR2 SVGAGI, per germline. Germline trimming cut 7 bases from V and 7 bases from J; bases unmatched to any gene: 6.

The CDR3 bases are TGTGCCAGCAGTCAGCCTGGACAGGGTGTAAGTTCACCCCTCCACTTT. It encodes CASSQPGQGVSSPLHF. The chain joins TRBV28 to TRBJ1-6; 8 bases fit TRBD1. The germline gives CDR1 MDHEN, CDR2 SYDVKM. V gave up 5 bases and J gave up 9 bases; unmatched junction bases: 12. CDR3 size: 16 residues.

The chain carries TRBV6-5 and TRBJ2-2, with D possibly called TRBD1 or TRBD2 (5 bases each). Trimming cost V 9 bases and J 0 bases, with 14 bases left between them. The germline V gene encodes CDR1 MNHEY and CDR2 SVGAGI. The length of the CDR3 is 15 residues. The CDR3 here is CASSPGPANTGELFF. DNA of the CDR3: TGTGCCAGTAGTCCGGGACCAGCGAACACCGGGGAGCTGTTTTTT.

The chain carries TRBV29-1 and TRBJ1-2; maybe TRBD1 (5 bases). The CDR3 contains 12 residues. V lost 4 bases, J lost 4 bases, and 10 bases lay in between. Germline CDR1 is SQVTM and CDR2 is ANQGSEA. The CDR3 region has the DNA TGCAGCGTTGTGAGGGGAACCTATGGCTACACCTTC. It encodes CSVVRGTYGYTF.

V usage is TRBV18 and J usage is TRBJ2-1; D unclear. The CDR3 loop spans 15 amino acids. The V gene lost 3 bases and the J gene lost 3 bases, with 12 bases spanning the gap. CDR1 is KGHSH and CDR2 is LQKENI in the germline V gene. The DNA of the CDR3 is TGTGCCAGCTCACCGGGCGAGACAAGCTACAATGAGCAGTTCTTC. It codes for CASSPGETSYNEQFF.

The J gene is TRBJ1-5, the V gene TRBV6-6; the D gene is possibly TRBD1 (5 bases). Germline V gene data show CDR1 as MNHNY and CDR2 as SVGAGI (reference sequence). The CDR3 totals 14 residues. The germline V and J ends were trimmed by 6 bases and 6 bases, with 15 bases remaining between them. CDR3 residues: CASSRLGGFQPQHF. The DNA for the CDR3 is TGTGCCAGCAGCCGCCTTGGGGGATTTCAGCCCCAGCATTTT.

Notes on this clone: Relative to the germline gene, one junction end is altered; a read error may explain this. V is TRBV7-7 and J is TRBJ1-6, with 7 positions matching TRBD1. This CDR3 has 16 amino acids. Per germline, CDR1 SSHAT and CDR2 FNYEAQ (reference sequence). The CDR3 coding sequence is TGTGCTAGCAGCTTAATTCCGCAGGGGGGGTGTATGGCCCTCCACTTT. Protein product: CASSLIPQGGCMALHF.

The chain recombines TRBV4-2 with TRBJ1-1; weak D call: TRBD1 (5 bases). Germline CDR1 reads LGHNA; CDR2 reads YNFKEQ. The V and J ends lost 0 bases and 4 bases respectively, with 12 bases between them. The CDR3 loop spans 15 amino acids. The CDR3 nucleotides read TGTGCCAGCAGCCAAGAGGGGCCAGGCTTCACTGAAGCTTTCTTT. This translates into CASSQEGPGFTEAFF.

This chain connects TRBV6-2 or TRBV6-3 to TRBJ2-1; the D gene is possibly TRBD1 (6 bases). The CDR3 consists of 15 residues. Trimming pared 4 bases from V and 8 bases from J, leaving 18 bases between. From germline, CDR1 is MNHEY and CDR2 SVGEGT. This CDR3 is CASSSHLEEGDEQFF. CDR3 sequence (DNA): TGTGCCAGCAGTTCTCATTTAGAAGAGGGGGATGAGCAGTTCTTC.

The V and J genes are TRBV4-1 and TRBJ1-1, with D possibly being TRBD1 (5 bases). CDR1 is MGHRA and CDR2 is YSYEKL in the germline V gene. V was cut by 7 bases and J by 1 base, with 13 bases left in between. This CDR3 region has 14 residues. CDR3 coding DNA: TGCGCCAGCAAGGGACTCCTGAAGAACACTGAAGCTTTCTTT. This translates into CASKGLLKNTEAFF.

CDR3: CASSAEDTEAFF. The CDR3 DNA sequence: TGTGCCAGCTCGGCAGAGGACACTGAAGCTTTCTTT. V gene TRBV18 combines with J gene TRBJ1-1, with D hard to call. The CDR3 is 12 amino acids. V was cut by 6 bases and J by 3 bases, with 8 bases left in between. Germline V gives CDR1 KGHSH, CDR2 LQKENI.

In nucleotides, the CDR3 is TGTGCCAGCAGCTTGGTGGCAAAAGGAACTGAAGCTTTCTTT. Its translation is CASSLVAKGTEAFF. V and J are TRBV5-6 and TRBJ1-1; D not certain. V lost 0 bases and J lost 5, with 11 bases in between. The germline gives CDR1 SGHDT, CDR2 YYEEEE. There are 14 residues in the CDR3. Combining the CDR3 with reference TRBV5-6 and TRBJ1-1 gives the whole variable domain DAGVTQSPTHLIKTRGQQVTLRCSPKSGHDTVSWYQQALGQGPQFIFQYYEEEERQRGNFPDRFSGHQFPNYSSELNVNALLLGDSALYLCASSLVAKGTEAFFGQGTRLTVV.

The rearrangement links TRBV7-2 to TRBJ1-6; D unclear. V was shortened by 1 base and J by 2 bases, with 3 bases between the two germline ends. This CDR3 comprises 14 residues. Per germline, CDR1 SGHTA and CDR2 FQGNSA. The CDR3 DNA sequence: TGTGCCAGCAGCTTAGGCCCCTATAATTCACCCCTCCACTTT. Translated: CASSLGPYNSPLHF.

The chain employs TRBV6-5 and TRBJ1-1, with 7 bases matching TRBD1. V was clipped by 0 bases and J by 5 bases; unmatched bases: 6. This CDR3 comprises 15 residues. Germline CDR1 and CDR2: MNHEY and SVGAGI. The CDR3 region is CASSYSKEGATEAFF. CDR3 DNA sequence: TGTGCCAGCAGTTACTCGAAGGAGGGGGCGACTGAAGCTTTCTTT.

The chain joins TRBV5-4 to TRBJ1-6; 10 positions match TRBD1. CDR1 SGHNT and CDR2 YYREEE come from the germline V gene (reference sequence). The CDR3 loop spans 15 amino acids. V lost 4 bases, J lost 12 bases, and 10 bases stayed unmatched. CDR3 sequence reads: CASSPGTGAARPLHF. Written as DNA, the CDR3 is TGTGCCAGCAGCCCCGGGACAGGGGCCGCCCGACCCCTCCACTTT.

The chain employs TRBV24-1 and TRBJ2-3; tentatively, D is TRBD1 (6 bases). Germline CDR1 KGHDR, CDR2 SFDVKD. The CDR3 has 14 residues. Trimming shortened V by 9 bases and J by 6 bases, and 18 bases separated the two germline ends. CDR3 in DNA: TGTGCCACCGGAGGACAGAGCTGGGGGGATACGCAGTATTTT. Its protein product is CATGGQSWGDTQYF.